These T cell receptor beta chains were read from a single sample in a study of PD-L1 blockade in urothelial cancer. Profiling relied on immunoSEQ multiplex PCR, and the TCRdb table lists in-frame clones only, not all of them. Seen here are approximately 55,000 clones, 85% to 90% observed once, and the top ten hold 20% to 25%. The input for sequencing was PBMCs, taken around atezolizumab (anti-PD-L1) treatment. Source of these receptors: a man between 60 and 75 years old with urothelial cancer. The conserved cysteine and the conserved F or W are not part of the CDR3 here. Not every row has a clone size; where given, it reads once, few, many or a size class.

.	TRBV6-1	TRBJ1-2	ASSEAGRGYGYT
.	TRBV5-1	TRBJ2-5	ASSLAVAGVTETQY
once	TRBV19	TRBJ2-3	ASTLGLFTDTQY
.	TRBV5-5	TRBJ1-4	ASSLDGQPPRKLF
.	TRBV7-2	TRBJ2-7	ASSSTGTGYEQY
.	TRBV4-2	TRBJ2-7	ASSQDRTGPSYEQY
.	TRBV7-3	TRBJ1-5	ASSLAPGQNQPQH
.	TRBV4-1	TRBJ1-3	ASSQDGGAGNTIY
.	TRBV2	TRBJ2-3	ASSAPSGSPAGTQY
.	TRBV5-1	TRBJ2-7	ASSSSSYEQY
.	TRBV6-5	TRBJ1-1	ASIQTRRGGGGAF
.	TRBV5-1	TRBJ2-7	ASSLGGGQMIYEQY
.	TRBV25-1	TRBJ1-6	ASSETGAYNSPLH
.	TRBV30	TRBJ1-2	AWSTGQGAFGYT
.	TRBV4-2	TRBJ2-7	ASSHYGDYEQY
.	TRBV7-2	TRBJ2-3	ASSPWGGVTDTQY
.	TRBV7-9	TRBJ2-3	ASSSPGLETTSTDTQY
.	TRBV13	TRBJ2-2	ASRYRVDTGELF
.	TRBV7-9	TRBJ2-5	ASSPGTSDQETQY
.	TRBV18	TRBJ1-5	ASSPGTGEGQPQH
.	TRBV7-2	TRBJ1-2	ASSYLDRPNYGYT
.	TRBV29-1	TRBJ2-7	SVSGQGSHEQY
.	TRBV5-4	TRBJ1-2	ASSSQENYGYT
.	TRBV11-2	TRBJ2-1	ASSLVAGGENEQF
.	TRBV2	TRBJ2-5	ASGGLGNLGETQY
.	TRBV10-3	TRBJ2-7	AIMAGSSYEQY
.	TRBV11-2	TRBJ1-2	ASSPQDRVGYT
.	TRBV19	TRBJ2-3	ASSIDHTRLLDTQY
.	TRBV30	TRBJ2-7	AWSPLHEQY
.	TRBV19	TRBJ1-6	ASSADRGLMSPLH
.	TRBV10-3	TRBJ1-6	ATRTLMGGTTGSYSPLH